This passage covers 21 T cell receptor beta chains from one sample sequenced in a study of T cells expressing NK-cell markers. TCRdb reprocessed the 5' RACE reads, keeping one entry per CDR3 protein, no DNA. This table holds roughly 390,000 distinct CDR3 sequences. Input material: blood T cells: a sorted CD56 or NKG2C T cell subset, CD4+ or CD8+ T cells, or bulk PBMC T cells (not recorded which). These receptors originate from a woman aged 50 to 65 in good health.

The rearrangement links TRBV29-1 to TRBJ2-3; TCRdb reports TRBD1, a call that lacks DNA to check it against. Germline V gene lookup returns CDR1 SQVTM and CDR2 ANQGSEA. The CDR3 totals 12 residues. CDR3 sequence reads: CSVVRTGDTQYF.

The gene calls are TRBV12-3 or TRBV12-4 and TRBJ1-2. This CDR3 spans 12 amino acids. The chain's CDR3 is CASRGLFDDYTF.

The chain joins TRBV10-3 to TRBJ1-1; absent DNA, TCRdb's TRBD1 call cannot be checked. The CDR3 spans 14 residues. Germline loops: CDR1 ENHRY, CDR2 SYGVKD. The CDR3 here is CAITSGIGTDEAFF.

This chain connects TRBV20-1 to TRBJ2-7; absent DNA, TCRdb's TRBD2 call cannot be checked. Germline CDR1 DFQATT, CDR2 SNEGSKA (reference sequence). This CDR3 has 14 amino acids. CDR3 protein: CSAQSSGVNYEQYF.

This sequence joins TRBV12-3 or TRBV12-4 and TRBJ2-1; TCRdb's D gene call, TRBD1, goes unchecked for lack of DNA. This CDR3 has 14 residues. CDR3 loop: CASTWGLTYNEQFF.

The chain carries TRBV6-5 and TRBJ1-1. This CDR3 spans 15 amino acids. CDR1 is MNHEY, CDR2 SVGAGI, per germline. This CDR3 is CASSYMGPRVTEAFF.

V gene TRBV12-3 or TRBV12-4 combines with J gene TRBJ1-1. CDR3 length equals 14 residues. The CDR3 reads CASKITGSRTEAFF.

This chain links TRBV20-1 with TRBJ2-7; TCRdb's assignment of TRBD2 cannot be checked, as there is no DNA. The CDR3 is 16 residues long. Germline assignment: CDR1 DFQATT and CDR2 SNEGSKA (reference sequence). The CDR3 loop is CSALSPSGGISYEQYF.

V gene TRBV3-1 combines with J gene TRBJ2-3; the D call from TCRdb, TRBD2, cannot be confirmed without DNA. The germline gives CDR1 LGHDT, CDR2 YNNKEL (reference sequence). The CDR3 spans 17 residues. The CDR3 sequence is CASSPVPKREGLDTQYF.

This chain links TRBV10-3 with TRBJ2-2; the D call of TRBD2 rests on TCRdb alone, since no DNA is present to check it. The CDR3 runs 14 residues. Germline CDR1 ENHRY, CDR2 SYGVKD. CDR3 sequence reads: CAIREISGTGELFF.

J is TRBJ1-2 and V is TRBV10-3. The V gene's germline CDR1 is ENHRY and CDR2 SYGVKD. This CDR3 spans 14 amino acids. CDR3 in amino acids: CAISESEYRGGYTF.

The chain recombines TRBV20-1 with TRBJ2-5; the D call of TRBD2 rests on TCRdb alone, since no DNA is present to check it. Germline V gives CDR1 DFQATT, CDR2 SNEGSKA (reference sequence). The CDR3 has 15 amino acids. The CDR3 is CSAILSGRSQETQYF.

The rearrangement uses TRBV20-1 and TRBJ1-1; TCRdb lists TRBD1, though no DNA is available to test this call. The CDR3 is 13 amino acids. Looked up from germline, CDR1 is DFQATT and CDR2 is SNEGSKA (reference sequence). The CDR3 sequence: CSAPVDSGTEAFF.

The genes are TRBV20-1 and TRBJ2-7; lacking DNA, the TRBD2 call made by TCRdb goes unchecked. CDR1 is DFQATT, CDR2 SNEGSKA, per germline (reference sequence). The CDR3 is 15 residues long. The CDR3 here is CSARAQEAGAYEQYF.

The V gene is TRBV2, the J gene TRBJ1-5. The CDR3 covers 14 residues. Germline-derived CDR1 and CDR2 are SNHLY and FYNNEI. The CDR3 spells CASREGSSLQPQHF.

J is TRBJ1-1 and V is TRBV5-1; absent DNA, TCRdb's TRBD1 call cannot be checked. CDR1 and CDR2 from the germline V gene are SGHRS and YFSETQ. The CDR3 loop spans 15 amino acids. CDR3 amino acids: CASAHAGTVLTEAFF.

V is TRBV12-3 or TRBV12-4 and J is TRBJ2-4; TCRdb names TRBD2, which stays unverified in the absence of DNA. The CDR3 is made up of 15 amino acids. CDR3 loop: CASRGSGSFGNIQYF.

The genes are TRBV4-1 and TRBJ2-1; the D gene TCRdb calls, TRBD2, cannot be checked with no DNA. Germline CDR1 MGHRA, CDR2 YSYEKL. The CDR3 is made up of 17 amino acids. The CDR3 region is CASSQEAGTSAYNEQFF.

This chain links TRBV11-3 with TRBJ2-5; TCRdb names TRBD1, which stays unverified in the absence of DNA. This CDR3 region has 15 residues. Germline assignment: CDR1 SGHNT and CDR2 YENEEA. CDR3 amino acids: CASSFRGDGWETQYF. The full variable domain, with the rest looked up from reference TRBV11-3 and TRBJ2-5, is EAGVVQSPRYKIIEKKQPVAFWCNPISGHNTLYWYLQNLGQGPELLIRYENEEAVDDSQLPKDRFSAERLKGVDSTLKIQPAELGDSAVYLCASSFRGDGWETQYFGPGTRLLVL.

The V and J genes are TRBV10-3 and TRBJ2-3; TCRdb calls TRBD2, which cannot be checked without DNA. Germline loops: CDR1 ENHRY, CDR2 SYGVKD. The CDR3 extends over 17 amino acids. The chain's CDR3 is CAISESIVFGTSGMLYF.

This chain uses TRBV7-6 with TRBJ2-3; checking the TCRdb D call of TRBD2 is not possible without DNA. This CDR3 region has 17 residues. Germline V lookup: CDR1 SGHVS, CDR2 FNYEAQ. The CDR3 spells CASSLGRPRTSVDTQYF.